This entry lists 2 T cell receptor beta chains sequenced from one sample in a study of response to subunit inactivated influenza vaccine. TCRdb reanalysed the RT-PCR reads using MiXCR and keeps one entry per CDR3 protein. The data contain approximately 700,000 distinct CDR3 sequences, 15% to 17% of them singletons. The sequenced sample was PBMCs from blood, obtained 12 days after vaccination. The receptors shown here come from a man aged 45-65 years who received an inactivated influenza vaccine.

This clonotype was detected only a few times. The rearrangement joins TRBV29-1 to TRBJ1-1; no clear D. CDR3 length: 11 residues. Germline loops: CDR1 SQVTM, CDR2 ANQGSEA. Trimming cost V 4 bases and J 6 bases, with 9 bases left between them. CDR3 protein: CSVGVAAEAFF. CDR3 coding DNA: TGCAGCGTTGGGGTAGCAGCTGAAGCTTTCTTT. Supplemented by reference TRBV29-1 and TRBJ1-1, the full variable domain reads SAVISQKPSRDICQRGTSLTIQCQVDSQVTMMFWYRQQPGQSLTLIATANQGSEATYESGFVIDKFPISRPNLTFSTLTVSNMSPEDSSIYLCSVGVAAEAFFGQGTRLTVV.

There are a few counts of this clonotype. This CDR3 reads CASSPTDGRIYEKLFF. DNA for the CDR3: TGCGCCAGCAGCCCAACGGACGGAAGGATATATGAAAAACTGTTTTTT. The chain couples TRBV5-1 to TRBJ1-4, with D unresolved. The V and J ends lost 4 bases and 6 bases respectively, with 19 bases between them. The CDR3 consists of 16 residues. In germline, CDR1 is SGHRS, CDR2 YFSETQ.